This entry lists 21 T cell receptor beta chains sequenced from one sample in a study of blood T cell repertoires in COVID-19. TCRdb's copy holds only in-frame clones and misses some; the assay was immunoSEQ multiplex PCR. The sample includes fewer than 500,000 clones, around 88% seen only once; the top ten take about 4.5%. What was sequenced was peripheral blood. The receptors shown here come from a woman aged 25-40 years with acute or convalescent COVID-19.

The CDR3, as DNA: TGTGCCTGTAAGGACAGGGCCTCCTACAATGAGCAGTTCTTC. Its translation is CACKDRASYNEQFF. The chain joins TRBV2 to TRBJ2-1; 8 bases align to TRBD1. CDR3 length equals 14 residues. Trimming at V came to 11 bases and at J to 0 bases, leaving 6 bases not matched to a gene. CDR1 is SNHLY, CDR2 FYNNEI, per germline.

The V call is TRBV27, the J call TRBJ2-2; D ambiguous. V lost 2 bases and J lost 6, with 10 bases in between. This CDR3 spans 14 amino acids. Germline CDR1 reads MNHEY; CDR2 reads SMNVEV (reference sequence). The CDR3 loop reads CASSLGPLPGELFF. The CDR3 region has the DNA TGTGCCAGCAGTTTAGGGCCATTGCCCGGGGAGCTGTTTTTT.

This rearrangement joins TRBV7-9 to TRBJ1-1, with unresolved D. The CDR3 totals 12 residues. Germline CDR1 SEHNR, CDR2 FQNEAQ (reference sequence). V lost 5 bases and J lost 5, with 9 bases in between. CDR3 in amino acids: CASSLDITEAFF. The CDR3 DNA reads as TGTGCCAGCAGCCTCGACATTACTGAAGCTTTCTTT.

The chain links TRBV9 to TRBJ2-1, with D tentatively TRBD2 (6 bases). This CDR3 is 15 amino acids long. V shed 4 bases and J shed 0 bases, with 11 bases lying between them. Germline-derived CDR1 and CDR2 are SGDLS and YYNGEE. CDR3 nucleotides: TGTGCCAGCAGCCCCGGGGGAACCTCCTACAATGAGCAGTTCTTC. Translated: CASSPGGTSYNEQFF.

This sequence joins TRBV7-2 and TRBJ2-1, with 11 bases that match TRBD2. The CDR3 is 16 residues long. From germline, CDR1 is SGHTA and CDR2 FQGNSA. V gave up 2 bases and J gave up 3 bases; unmatched junction bases: 3. CDR3 sequence: CASSLRLAGYYNEQFF. The CDR3 bases are TGTGCCAGCAGCTTACGACTAGCGGGGTACTACAATGAGCAGTTCTTC.

V gene TRBV6-4 combines with J gene TRBJ1-6, with TRBD1 identical over 7 bases. The junction had 5 bases not matched to a gene; V was cut back by 6 bases and J by 6 bases. CDR1 and CDR2 (germline): MRHNA, SNTAGT. The CDR3 length is 14 residues. The CDR3 DNA reads as TGTGCCAGCAGCGCGGGACAGATTAATTCACCCCTCCACTTT. Amino acids: CASSAGQINSPLHF.

The J gene is TRBJ1-5, the V gene TRBV30; 9 nucleotides agree with TRBD1. Per germline, CDR1 GTSNPN and CDR2 SVGIG (reference sequence). This CDR3 is built from 19 residues. J was trimmed by 1 base and V by 0 bases; bases with no gene match: 13. DNA for the CDR3: TGTGCCTGGAGTGTAGGCCTCGTATCGGGACAGGGAAGCAATCAGCCCCAGCATTTT. Translation gives CAWSVGLVSGQGSNQPQHF.

The count of this clone is one. The CDR3 bases are TGTGCCAGCAGCTTGACAGGGATGGGTGAGCAGTTCTTC. Amino acids: CASSLTGMGEQFF. This chain links TRBV11-2 with TRBJ2-1; 7 bases match TRBD1. V dropped 3 bases and J dropped 9; count of bases not matched to a gene: 5. This CDR3 contains 13 residues. CDR1 and CDR2 (germline): SGHAT, FQNNGV. Complete variable domain (other parts from reference TRBV11-2 and TRBJ2-1): EAGVAQSPRYKIIEKRQSVAFWCNPISGHATLYWYQQILGQGPKLLIQFQNNGVVDDSQLPKDRFSAERLKGVDSTLKIQPAKLEDSAVYLCASSLTGMGEQFFGPGTRLTVL.

This chain connects TRBV6-6 to TRBJ2-5; TRBD2 aligns across 11 bases. The CDR3 totals 15 residues. Trimming cost V 5 bases and J 0 bases; bases outside gene matches: 2. Germline V gives CDR1 MNHNY, CDR2 SVGAGI (reference sequence). CDR3 in amino acids: CASSTSGGYQETQYF. For the CDR3, the DNA is TGTGCCAGCAGTACTAGCGGGGGTTACCAAGAGACCCAGTACTTC.

J is TRBJ2-2 and V is TRBV29-1, with TRBD2 as a possible D gene (6 bases). The V gene lost 4 bases and the J gene lost 7 bases, with 13 bases spanning the gap. Germline V gene lookup returns CDR1 SQVTM and CDR2 ANQGSEA. This CDR3 has 13 amino acids. CDR3 region: CSVAGDSGGELFF. The CDR3, as DNA: TGCAGCGTTGCGGGGGATTCGGGCGGGGAGCTGTTTTTT.

V gene TRBV18 combines with J gene TRBJ1-5; D gene uncertain. Germline assignment: CDR1 KGHSH and CDR2 LQKENI. The CDR3 runs 13 residues. V was trimmed by 6 bases and J by 4 bases, leaving 10 bases between them. DNA of the CDR3: TGTGCCAGCTCCTCCTCCCTTAATCAGCCCCAGCATTTT. This gives the protein CASSSSLNQPQHF.

The chain combines TRBV2 with TRBJ1-1; D is ambiguous. The CDR3 sequence is 15 residues long. Germline lookup yields CDR1 SNHLY and CDR2 FYNNEI. V was clipped by 0 bases and J by 6 bases, with 14 bases between them. CDR3 nucleotide sequence: TGTGCCAGCAGTGAAGCAGACCGGGGAATTTCTGAAGCTTTCTTT. Encoded protein: CASSEADRGISEAFF.

The rearrangement joins TRBV6-1 to TRBJ1-4; the match to TRBD1 covers 12 bases. The CDR3 is made up of 16 amino acids. The trim removed 4 bases at V and 7 bases at J, leaving 7 bases unmatched. Germline V lookup: CDR1 MNHNS, CDR2 SASEGT. In DNA form, the CDR3 reads TGTGCCAGCAGTGGGGGACAGGGGGCCGGGGTTGAAAAACTGTTTTTT. Residues: CASSGGQGAGVEKLFF.

J is TRBJ1-1 and V is TRBV7-3; 11 bases map to TRBD1. V dropped 6 bases and J dropped 4; count of bases not matched to a gene: 1. The CDR3 sequence is 13 residues long. Per germline, CDR1 SGHTA and CDR2 FQGTGA. The CDR3 protein is CASRGTGGTEAFF. The CDR3 DNA sequence: TGTGCCAGCAGGGGGACAGGGGGCACTGAAGCTTTCTTT.

Points on this clone: The sample contains more than one DNA sequence encoding this CDR3. The chain employs TRBV19 and TRBJ2-7; D not resolved. The germline V gene has CDR1 LNHDA and CDR2 SQIVND (reference sequence). The CDR3 runs to 14 residues. Between the trimmed V and J ends, which lost 1 base and 0 bases, there was a span of 7 bases. The CDR3 DNA follows: TGTGCCAGTAGTATAGGCGGCAGCTCCTACGAGCAGTACTTC. Translated: CASSIGGSSYEQYF.

The V gene is TRBV20-1, the J gene TRBJ2-7; D gene uncertain. Trimming pared 6 bases from V and 4 bases from J, leaving 10 bases between. Germline lookup yields CDR1 DFQATT and CDR2 SNEGSKA (reference sequence). The CDR3 runs to 11 residues. The DNA for the CDR3 is TGCAGTGCCACTAATTTTTACGAGCAGTACTTC. This encodes CSATNFYEQYF.

The V and J genes are TRBV28 and TRBJ1-1; tentatively, D is TRBD1 (6 bases). This CDR3 has 15 amino acids. V lost 6 bases and J lost 8, with 22 bases in between. Germline V gene data show CDR1 as MDHEN and CDR2 as SYDVKM. CDR3 sequence: CASSPSLGARGEAFF. The DNA of the CDR3 is TGTGCCAGCAGCCCCTCGTTGGGGGCGCGGGGGGAAGCTTTCTTT.

V is TRBV6-6 and J is TRBJ1-5; the D gene is possibly TRBD1 (5 bases). CDR3 length: 13 residues. V shed 11 bases and J shed 7 bases, with 18 bases lying between them. Germline CDR1 is MNHNY and CDR2 is SVGAGI (reference sequence). The CDR3 nucleotides read TGTGCCGCGGCGGGGGGGACTTACCAGCCCCAGCATTTT. It encodes CAAAGGTYQPQHF.

This clone has more than one count but fewer than ten. The chain uses TRBV6-5 and TRBJ2-1, with 12 positions matching TRBD2. V lost 6 bases, J lost 7 bases, and 7 bases stayed unmatched. The CDR3 length is 15 residues. In germline, CDR1 is MNHEY, CDR2 SVGAGI. CDR3 amino acids: CASSPRLAGVNEQFF. The CDR3 coding sequence is TGTGCCAGCAGCCCCCGACTAGCGGGAGTTAATGAGCAGTTCTTC.

The chain has TRBV3-1 (or the pseudogene TRBV3-2) and TRBJ1-6, with D possibly being TRBD1 (6 bases). Germline values: CDR1 LGHDT, CDR2 YNNKEL (reference sequence). The CDR3 length is 14 residues. V lost 4 bases and J lost 9, with 13 bases in between. The CDR3 DNA reads TGTGCCAGCAGCCTCCAATTGGGGGCTTCACCCCTCCACTTT. This gives the protein CASSLQLGASPLHF.

The chain carries TRBV6-5 and TRBJ2-7, with 8 bases that match TRBD1. The CDR3 is made up of 14 amino acids. With V trimmed by 10 bases and J by 5 bases, 13 bases remained unmatched. Germline lookup yields CDR1 MNHEY and CDR2 SVGAGI. The CDR3 spells CATQSPGGLNEQYF. For the CDR3, the DNA is TGTGCCACCCAAAGTCCAGGGGGCTTGAACGAGCAGTACTTC.